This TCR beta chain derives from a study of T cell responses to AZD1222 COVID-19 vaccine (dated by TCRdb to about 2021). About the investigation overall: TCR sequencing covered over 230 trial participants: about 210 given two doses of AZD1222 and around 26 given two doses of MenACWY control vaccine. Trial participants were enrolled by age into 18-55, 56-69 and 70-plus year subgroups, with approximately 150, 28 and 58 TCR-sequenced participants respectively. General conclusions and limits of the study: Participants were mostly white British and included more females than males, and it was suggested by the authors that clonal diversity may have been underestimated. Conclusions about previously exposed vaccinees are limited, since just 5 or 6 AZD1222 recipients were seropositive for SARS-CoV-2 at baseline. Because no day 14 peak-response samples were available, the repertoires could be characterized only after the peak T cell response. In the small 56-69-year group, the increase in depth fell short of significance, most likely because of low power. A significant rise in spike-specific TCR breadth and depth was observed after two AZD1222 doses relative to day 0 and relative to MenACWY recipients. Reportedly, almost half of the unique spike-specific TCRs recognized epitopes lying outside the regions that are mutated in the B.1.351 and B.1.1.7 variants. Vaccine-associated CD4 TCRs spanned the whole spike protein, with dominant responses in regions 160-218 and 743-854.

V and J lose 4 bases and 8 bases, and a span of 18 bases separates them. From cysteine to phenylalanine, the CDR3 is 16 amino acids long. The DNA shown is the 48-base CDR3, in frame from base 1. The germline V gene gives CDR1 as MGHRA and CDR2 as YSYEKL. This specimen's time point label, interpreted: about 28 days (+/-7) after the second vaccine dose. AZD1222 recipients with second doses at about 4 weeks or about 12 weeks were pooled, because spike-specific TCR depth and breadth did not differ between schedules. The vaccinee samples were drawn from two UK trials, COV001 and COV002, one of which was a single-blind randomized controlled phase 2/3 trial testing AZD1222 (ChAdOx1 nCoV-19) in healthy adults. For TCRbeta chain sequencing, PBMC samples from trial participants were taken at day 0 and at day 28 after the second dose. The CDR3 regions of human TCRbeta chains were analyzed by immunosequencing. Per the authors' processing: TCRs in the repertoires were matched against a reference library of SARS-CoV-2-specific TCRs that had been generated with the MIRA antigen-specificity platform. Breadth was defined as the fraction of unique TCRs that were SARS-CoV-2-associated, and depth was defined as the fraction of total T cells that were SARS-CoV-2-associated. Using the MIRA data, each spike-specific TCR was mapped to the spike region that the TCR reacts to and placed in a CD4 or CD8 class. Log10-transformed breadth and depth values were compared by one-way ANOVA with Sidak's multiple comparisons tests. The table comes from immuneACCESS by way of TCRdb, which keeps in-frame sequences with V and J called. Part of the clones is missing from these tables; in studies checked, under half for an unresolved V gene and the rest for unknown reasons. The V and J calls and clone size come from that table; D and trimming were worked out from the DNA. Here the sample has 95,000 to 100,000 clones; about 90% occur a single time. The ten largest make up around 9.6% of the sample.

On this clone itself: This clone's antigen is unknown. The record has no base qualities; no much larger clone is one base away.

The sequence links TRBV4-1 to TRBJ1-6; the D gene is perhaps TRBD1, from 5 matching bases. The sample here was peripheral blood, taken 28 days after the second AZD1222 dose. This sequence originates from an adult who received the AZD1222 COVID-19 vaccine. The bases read TGCGCCAGCAGCCTTACGAGTACAGGCCAGGATTCACCCCTCCACTTT. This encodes CASSLTSTGQDSPLHF.